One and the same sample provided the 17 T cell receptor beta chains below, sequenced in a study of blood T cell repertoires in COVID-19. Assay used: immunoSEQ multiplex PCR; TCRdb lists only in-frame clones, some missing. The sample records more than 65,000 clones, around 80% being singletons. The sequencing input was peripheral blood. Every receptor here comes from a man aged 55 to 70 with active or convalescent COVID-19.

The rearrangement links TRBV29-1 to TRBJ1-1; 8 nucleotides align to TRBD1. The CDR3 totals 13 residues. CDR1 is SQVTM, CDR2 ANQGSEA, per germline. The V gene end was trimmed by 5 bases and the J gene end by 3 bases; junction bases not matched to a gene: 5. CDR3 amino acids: CSVLGQADTEAFF. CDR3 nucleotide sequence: TGCAGCGTTCTGGGACAGGCGGACACTGAAGCTTTCTTT.

CDR3 residues: CASWKGGNEKLFF. The CDR3, as DNA: TGTGCCAGCTGGAAAGGGGGAAATGAAAAACTGTTTTTT. The chain employs TRBV6-5 and TRBJ1-4; the D gene is possibly TRBD1 (6 bases). Germline loops: CDR1 MNHEY, CDR2 SVGAGI. The V end was cut by 8 bases, the J end by 5 bases, with 12 bases between. The length of the CDR3 is 13 residues.

CDR3 residues: CASSNPGTGDYGYTF. The CDR3 nucleotides are TGTGCCAGCAGCAATCCCGGGACAGGGGACTATGGCTACACCTTC. The chain employs TRBV7-2 and TRBJ1-2; 10 positions match TRBD1. Germline V gene sequence: CDR1 SGHTA, CDR2 FQGNSA. V lost 5 bases to trimming and J lost 3 bases; unmatched junction nucleotides: 6. The CDR3 is 15 amino acids.

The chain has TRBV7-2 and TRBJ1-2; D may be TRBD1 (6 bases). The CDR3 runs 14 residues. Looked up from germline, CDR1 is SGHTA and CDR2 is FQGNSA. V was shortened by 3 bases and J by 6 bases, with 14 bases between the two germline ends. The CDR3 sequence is CASSFRQEFNGYTF. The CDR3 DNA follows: TGTGCCAGCAGCTTTCGACAGGAATTTAATGGCTACACCTTC.

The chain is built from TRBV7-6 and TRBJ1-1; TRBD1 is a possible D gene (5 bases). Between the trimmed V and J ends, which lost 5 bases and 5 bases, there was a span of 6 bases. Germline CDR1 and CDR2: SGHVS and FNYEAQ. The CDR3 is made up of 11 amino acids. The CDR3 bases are TGTGCCAGCAGCAGGGGAACTGAAGCTTTCTTT. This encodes CASSRGTEAFF.

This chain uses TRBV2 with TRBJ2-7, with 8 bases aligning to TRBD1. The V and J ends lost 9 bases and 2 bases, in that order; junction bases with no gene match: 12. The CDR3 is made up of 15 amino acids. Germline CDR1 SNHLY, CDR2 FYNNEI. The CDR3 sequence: CASRGVTGEPYEQYF. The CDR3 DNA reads TGTGCCAGTCGCGGGGTGACAGGGGAACCCTACGAGCAGTACTTC.

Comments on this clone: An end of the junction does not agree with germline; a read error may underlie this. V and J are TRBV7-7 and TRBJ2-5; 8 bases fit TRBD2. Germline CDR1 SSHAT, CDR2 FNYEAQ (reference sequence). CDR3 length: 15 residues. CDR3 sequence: CASSPGLSGGETQYF. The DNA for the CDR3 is TGTGCTAGCAGCCCAGGACTCTCGGGGGGGGAGACCCAGTACTTC.

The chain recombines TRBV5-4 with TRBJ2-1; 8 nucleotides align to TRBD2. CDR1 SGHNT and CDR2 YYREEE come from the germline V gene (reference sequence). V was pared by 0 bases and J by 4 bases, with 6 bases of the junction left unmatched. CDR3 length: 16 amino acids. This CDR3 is CASSLAASGGYNEQFF. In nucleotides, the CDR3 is TGTGCCAGCAGCTTGGCGGCGAGCGGGGGTTACAATGAGCAGTTCTTC.

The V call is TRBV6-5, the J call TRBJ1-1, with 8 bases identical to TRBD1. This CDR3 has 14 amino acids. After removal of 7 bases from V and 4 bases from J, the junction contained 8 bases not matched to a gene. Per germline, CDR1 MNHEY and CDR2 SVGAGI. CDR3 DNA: TGTGCCAGCACCCCGTCAGGGGGCGTCACTGAAGCTTTCTTT. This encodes CASTPSGGVTEAFF.

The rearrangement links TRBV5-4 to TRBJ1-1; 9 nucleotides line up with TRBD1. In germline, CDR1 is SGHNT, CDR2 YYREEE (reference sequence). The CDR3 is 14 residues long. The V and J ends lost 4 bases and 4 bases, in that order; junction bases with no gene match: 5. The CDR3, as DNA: TGTGCCAGCAGCGTTACAGGGGGCGGCACTGAAGCTTTCTTT. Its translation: CASSVTGGGTEAFF. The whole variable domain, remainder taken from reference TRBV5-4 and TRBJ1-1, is ETGVTQSPTHLIKTRGQQVTLRCSSQSGHNTVSWYQQALGQGPQFIFQYYREEENGRGNFPPRFSGLQFPNYSSELNVNALELDDSALYLCASSVTGGGTEAFFGQGTRLTVV.

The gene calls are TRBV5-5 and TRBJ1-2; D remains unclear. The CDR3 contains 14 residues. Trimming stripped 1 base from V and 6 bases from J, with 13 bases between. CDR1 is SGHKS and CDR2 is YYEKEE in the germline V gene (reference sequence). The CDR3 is CASSLFTGMDGYTF. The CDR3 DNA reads TGTGCCAGCAGCTTGTTTACGGGGATGGATGGCTACACCTTC.

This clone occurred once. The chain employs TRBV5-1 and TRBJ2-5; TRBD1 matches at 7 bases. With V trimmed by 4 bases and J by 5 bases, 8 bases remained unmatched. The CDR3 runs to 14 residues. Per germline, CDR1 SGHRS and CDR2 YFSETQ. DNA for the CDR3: TGCGCCAGCAGCGCAAACAGGGGCGGGGAGACCCAGTACTTC. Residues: CASSANRGGETQYF.

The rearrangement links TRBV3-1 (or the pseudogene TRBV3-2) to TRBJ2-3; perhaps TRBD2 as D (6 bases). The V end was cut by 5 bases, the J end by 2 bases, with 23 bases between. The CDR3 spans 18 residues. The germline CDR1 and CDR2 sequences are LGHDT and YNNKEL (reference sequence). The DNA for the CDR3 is TGTGCCAGCAGCAACACTGCCCGGCGGGGTTTCACCACAGATACGCAGTATTTT. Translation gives CASSNTARRGFTTDTQYF.

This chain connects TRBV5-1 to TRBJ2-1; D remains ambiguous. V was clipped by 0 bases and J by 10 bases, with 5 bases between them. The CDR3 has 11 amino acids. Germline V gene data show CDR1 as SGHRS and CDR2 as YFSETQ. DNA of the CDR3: TGCGCCAGCAGCTTGGACACAGAGCAGTTCTTC. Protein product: CASSLDTEQFF.

CDR3 in DNA: TGTGCCAGCAGCAGGGCCGAGGGACAGGAACACTATGGCTACACCTTC. It codes for CASSRAEGQEHYGYTF. The rearrangement joins TRBV21-1 to TRBJ1-2; TRBD1, the D gene given by the table, was not confirmed from the DNA. TRBV21-1 is a pseudogene locus. The CDR3 is 16 residues long.

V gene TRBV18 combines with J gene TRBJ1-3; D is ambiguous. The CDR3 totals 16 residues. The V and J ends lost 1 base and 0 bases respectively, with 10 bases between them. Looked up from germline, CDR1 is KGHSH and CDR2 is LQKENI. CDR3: CASSPLDGSSGNTIYF. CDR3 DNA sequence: TGTGCCAGCTCACCACTTGACGGGAGCTCTGGAAACACCATATATTTT.

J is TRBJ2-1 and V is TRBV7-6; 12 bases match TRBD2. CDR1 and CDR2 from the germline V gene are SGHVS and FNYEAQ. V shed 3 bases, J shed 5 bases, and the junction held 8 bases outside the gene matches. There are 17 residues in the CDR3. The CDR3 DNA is TGTGCCAGCAGCTTTACCGGACTAGCGGGGCCCAACAATGAGCAGTTCTTC. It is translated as CASSFTGLAGPNNEQFF.